The 25 T cell receptor beta chains reported below all come from one sample, sequenced in a study of shared T cell receptors in the human thymus. TCRdb's copy holds only in-frame clones and misses some; the assay was immunoSEQ multiplex PCR. Counted here are some 700,000 clones, roughly 88% occurring once; the ten biggest clones make up around 0.01%. The data were also submitted as part of a second study, on human thymus T cells.

Specimen: thymocytes. These receptors all come from a boy under three years old with a congenital heart defect.

The chain combines TRBV28 with TRBJ2-7, with 9 positions matching TRBD1. V dropped 5 bases and J dropped 2; count of bases not matched to a gene: 7. Germline CDR1 and CDR2: MDHEN and SYDVKM. The CDR3 has 15 amino acids. The CDR3 DNA sequence: TGTGCCAGCAGTCCCTCAGGACAGGGGACCTACGAGCAGTACTTC. Amino acids: CASSPSGQGTYEQYF.

The genes are TRBV27 and TRBJ2-1, with 7 nucleotides matching TRBD1. V trimming: 6 bases; J trimming: 8 bases; junction bases outside the gene matches: 4. The CDR3 loop spans 12 amino acids. Germline V gene lookup returns CDR1 MNHEY and CDR2 SMNVEV (reference sequence). The CDR3 DNA sequence: TGTGCCAGCAGAGACAGGGCCCATGAGCAGTTCTTC. As protein: CASRDRAHEQFF.

J is TRBJ1-2 and V is TRBV4-1; TRBD1 matches 10 bases. The CDR3 has 18 amino acids. Per the germline V gene, CDR1 is MGHRA and CDR2 is YSYEKL. V gave up 5 bases and J gave up 0 bases; unmatched junction bases: 12. The CDR3 protein is CASSALWGQGLSNYGYTF. DNA for the CDR3: TGCGCCAGCAGCGCACTCTGGGGACAGGGGCTATCTAACTATGGCTACACCTTC.

The chain recombines TRBV6-1 with TRBJ1-5, with 8 bases aligning to TRBD1. Germline loops: CDR1 MNHNS, CDR2 SASEGT. V was clipped by 4 bases and J by 3 bases; unmatched bases: 8. CDR3 length: 16 amino acids. The CDR3 nucleotides are TGTGCCAGCAGTGTAGTAACAGGGGGGGACAATCAGCCCCAGCATTTT. It encodes CASSVVTGGDNQPQHF.

In this sample, this clone turned up once. The V call is TRBV27, the J call TRBJ2-7; 14 bases are a match to TRBD2. The CDR3 is 16 amino acids. Germline V gene sequence: CDR1 MNHEY, CDR2 SMNVEV (reference sequence). V trimming: 6 bases; J trimming: 4 bases; junction bases outside the gene matches: 8. The CDR3 reads CASRGLAGVNNYEQYF. The DNA of the CDR3 is TGTGCCAGCAGGGGACTAGCGGGAGTCAATAATTACGAGCAGTACTTC.

The chain combines TRBV5-1 with TRBJ2-7; TRBD2 agrees at 11 bases. The ends lost 4 bases at V and 1 base at J; junction bases unmatched: 4. The V gene's germline CDR1 is SGHRS and CDR2 YFSETQ. CDR3 length equals 15 residues. The chain's CDR3 is CASSKLAGESYEQYF. CDR3 DNA: TGCGCCAGCAGCAAACTAGCGGGAGAGTCCTACGAGCAGTACTTC. Supplemented by reference TRBV5-1 and TRBJ2-7, the full variable domain reads KAGVTQTPRYLIKTRGQQVTLSCSPISGHRSVSWYQQTPGQGLQFLFEYFSETQRNKGNFPGRFSGRQFSNSRSEMNVSTLELGDSALYLCASSKLAGESYEQYFGPGTRLTVT.

V is TRBV5-1 and J is TRBJ2-1; D unresolved. Germline CDR1 SGHRS, CDR2 YFSETQ. V was trimmed by 0 bases and J by 6 bases, leaving 19 bases between them. The CDR3 runs to 17 residues. The DNA of the CDR3 is TGCGCCAGCAGCTTGGTGTGTCAGGAACCTACCTCCAATGAGCAGTTCTTC. As protein: CASSLVCQEPTSNEQFF.

The table lists this clone with a count of one. The CDR3 coding sequence is TGTGCCATCAGTGAGGAGGGGACAGGCTACGAGCAGTACTTC. It translates to CAISEEGTGYEQYF. The chain recombines TRBV10-3 with TRBJ2-7; 8 bases match TRBD1. V was clipped by 2 bases and J by 3 bases; unmatched bases: 3. The CDR3 runs 14 residues. Germline lookup yields CDR1 ENHRY and CDR2 SYGVKD.

The chain combines TRBV21-1 with TRBJ2-7; the table's D call, TRBD2, was not checked against the DNA. TRBV21-1 is annotated as a pseudogene. This CDR3 has 16 residues. Here the CDR3 reads CASSKVGLAGGYEQYF. As DNA, the CDR3 is TGTGCCAGCAGCAAAGTGGGGCTAGCGGGAGGGTACGAGCAGTACTTC.

This clone has only one observation. The chain employs TRBV11-3 and TRBJ2-1, with 7 positions matching TRBD2. The CDR3 length is 14 residues. V was clipped by 6 bases and J by 3 bases; unmatched bases: 5. The germline V gene has CDR1 SGHNT and CDR2 YENEEA. The CDR3 region is CASRQSSGYNEQFF. DNA of the CDR3: TGTGCCAGCAGACAATCTAGCGGCTACAATGAGCAGTTCTTC.

This chain links TRBV4-3 with TRBJ2-5; D ambiguous. Germline lookup yields CDR1 LGHNA and CDR2 YSLEER. The CDR3 is 16 amino acids. The ends were cut back, 1 base at V and 1 base at J, with 13 bases in the middle. The CDR3 sequence is CASSQGGWRSQETQYF. In DNA, the CDR3 is TGCGCCAGCAGCCAAGGCGGCTGGCGGAGCCAAGAGACCCAGTACTTC.

The chain combines TRBV5-8 with TRBJ1-2; D unclear. The CDR3 totals 11 residues. Trimming removed 4 bases from V and 14 bases from J, with 15 bases in between. In germline, CDR1 is SGHTS, CDR2 YDEGEE. The CDR3, as DNA: TGTGCCAGCAGCCCATGGGAGGCTAAGACCTTC. This encodes CASSPWEAKTF.

The chain links TRBV15 to TRBJ1-1; tentatively, D is TRBD1 (5 bases). Germline values: CDR1 LNHNV, CDR2 YYDKDF (reference sequence). The ends were cut back, 1 base at V and 0 bases at J, with 12 bases in the middle. This CDR3 comprises 16 residues. The CDR3 region is CATSRGVEGLNTEAFF. The CDR3 DNA is TGTGCCACCAGCAGAGGTGTGGAGGGGCTGAACACTGAAGCTTTCTTT.

V is TRBV6-5 and J is TRBJ2-7; 12 bases line up with TRBD1. Germline V gives CDR1 MNHEY, CDR2 SVGAGI. The ends lost 4 bases at V and 5 bases at J; junction bases unmatched: 9. The CDR3 extends over 16 amino acids. CDR3 sequence (DNA): TGTGCCAGCAGTTCCCCCCGGGACAGGGGGCAGCACGAGCAGTACTTC. Residues: CASSSPRDRGQHEQYF.

J is TRBJ2-7 and V is TRBV7-9; 9 nucleotides match TRBD2. Germline V lookup: CDR1 SEHNR, CDR2 FQNEAQ (reference sequence). After removal of 2 bases from V and 0 bases from J, the junction contained 8 bases not matched to a gene. The CDR3 spans 17 residues. CDR3 in DNA: TGTGCCAGCAGCTTACAAGCGGGAGGTATCAGCTCCTACGAGCAGTACTTC. Its translation: CASSLQAGGISSYEQYF.

Worth noting for this clone: An end of the junction does not agree with germline; a read error may underlie this. The chain recombines TRBV4-2 with TRBJ2-7, with D maybe TRBD1 (6 bases). This CDR3 comprises 17 residues. CDR1 LGHNA and CDR2 YNFKEQ come from the germline V gene. CDR3 amino acids: CAGSHYRDTQGYLKQYF. CDR3 in DNA: TGTGCCGGCAGCCATTACCGGGACACACAGGGCTACTTGAAGCAGTACTTC.

This rearrangement joins TRBV6-4 to TRBJ1-1, with 8 bases lining up with TRBD1. The CDR3 totals 14 residues. V lost 5 bases, J lost 3 bases, and 5 bases stayed unmatched. Germline CDR1 reads MRHNA; CDR2 reads SNTAGT. The CDR3 is CASSQDREDTEAFF. The CDR3 nucleotides are TGTGCCAGCAGTCAGGACAGGGAGGACACTGAAGCTTTCTTT.

V gene TRBV4-1 combines with J gene TRBJ2-1; D gene ambiguous. Germline V gives CDR1 MGHRA, CDR2 YSYEKL. V was clipped by 1 base and J by 3 bases, with 7 bases between them. The CDR3 sequence is 14 residues long. CDR3 nucleotides: TGCGCCAGCAGCCAAGGAAGAGGCTACAATGAGCAGTTCTTC. It encodes CASSQGRGYNEQFF.

The gene calls are TRBV25-1 and TRBJ2-7; tentative D call: TRBD1 (6 bases). The V end was cut by 4 bases, the J end by 0 bases, with 13 bases between. This CDR3 comprises 15 residues. The V gene's germline CDR1 is MGHDK and CDR2 SYGVNS. In DNA form, the CDR3 reads TGTGCCAGCAGTGTCCGACAGGAGAGCTCCTACGAGCAGTACTTC. Protein: CASSVRQESSYEQYF.

The chain has TRBV29-1 and TRBJ2-2; D might be TRBD2 (5 bases). CDR1 is SQVTM and CDR2 is ANQGSEA in the germline V gene. The length of the CDR3 is 16 residues. V dropped 4 bases and J dropped 0 bases, with 15 bases sitting between them. The DNA of the CDR3 is TGCAGCGTTGTTGAGGTGGGGAGCGCGAACACCGGGGAGCTGTTTTTT. Protein sequence: CSVVEVGSANTGELFF.

The chain is built from TRBV29-1 and TRBJ2-3; TRBD2 matches at 8 bases. CDR1 is SQVTM, CDR2 ANQGSEA, per germline. The junction had 12 bases not matched to a gene; V was cut back by 7 bases and J by 0 bases. The CDR3 is 16 residues long. The CDR3 region is CSGWGREDTSTDTQYF. The CDR3 DNA reads TGCAGCGGCTGGGGGCGGGAGGACACTAGCACAGATACGCAGTATTTT.

This clone has only a few counts. Here the CDR3 reads CASSPRLAVPYEQYF. The CDR3 DNA follows: TGTGCCAGCAGCCCGCGACTAGCGGTTCCCTACGAGCAGTACTTC. The chain carries TRBV6-6 and TRBJ2-7; TRBD2 matches 9 bases. The CDR3 spans 15 residues. Trimming removed 6 bases from V and 2 bases from J; junction bases left unmatched: 8. Germline V gene lookup returns CDR1 MNHNY and CDR2 SVGAGI (reference sequence).

The chain joins TRBV25-1 to TRBJ2-2; 7 bases are shared with TRBD2. CDR1 is MGHDK, CDR2 SYGVNS, per germline. The length of the CDR3 is 16 residues. V trimming: 3 bases; J trimming: 4 bases; junction bases outside the gene matches: 8. CDR3: CASSDVRTRGTGELFF. CDR3 sequence (DNA): TGTGCCAGCAGTGATGTTAGGACTAGAGGCACCGGGGAGCTGTTTTTT.

This clone was detected a few times. CDR3: CASSQVGGYRGRSTGELFF. In nucleotides, the CDR3 is TGCGCCAGCAGCCAAGTAGGGGGCTACAGGGGGCGCAGCACCGGGGAGCTGTTTTTT. The chain recombines TRBV4-3 with TRBJ2-2, with 9 bases that match TRBD1. Trimming took 1 base from V and 4 from J; bases not matched to a gene: 13. The CDR3 is 19 residues long. Per the germline V gene, CDR1 is LGHNA and CDR2 is YSLEER.

This rearrangement joins TRBV4-1 to TRBJ2-2; TRBD2 matches at 9 bases. This CDR3 is built from 16 residues. Germline V gives CDR1 MGHRA, CDR2 YSYEKL. Losses at the gene ends were 1 base for V and 4 bases for J; bases not matched to a gene: 4. The CDR3 DNA sequence: TGCGCCAGCAGCCAAGCTGGACTAGCGTTCACCGGGGAGCTGTTTTTT. It specifies CASSQAGLAFTGELFF.